This is a list of T cell receptor beta chains from one sample in a study of prognosis after radiotherapy for stage I lung cancer. In TCRdb, the multiplex PCR reads were re-called with MiXCR into one record per CDR3 protein. This sample has about 30,000 distinct CDR3 sequences, with around 31% found just once. The sequencing used PBMCs, collected before or after stereotactic body radiation therapy (not recorded which). All receptors come from a donor over 45 with non-small cell lung cancer. CDR3s include the opening cysteine and the closing phenylalanine or tryptophan. Each record gives: V gene, clone size, CDR3 protein. Expanded clones get a size class; other rows say once, few or many, or leave the size out.

TRBV5-6	many	CASSLVGGPETQYF
TRBV28	many	CASSLHGEGDRAKNIQYF
TRBV11-2	many	CASGLGHRGRVYNEQFF
TRBV4-1	many	CASSQDRRDFIF
TRBV6-7	-	CASSPGLANYKQYF
TRBV12-3/TRBV12-4	-	CASSTDGAYTDTQYF
TRBV12-3/TRBV12-4	many	CASSFGETQYF
TRBV6-1	many	CASSGPGQAAGAYGYTF
TRBV9	-	CASREGGTNYGYTF
TRBV3-1	many	CASSPGPKYGYTF
TRBV5-8	many	CASSLHFATGATDTQYF
TRBV5-1	medium-sized	CASSGGSGLDTQYF
TRBV19	-	CASSIDGGSSGNTIYF
TRBV9	many	CASTKTENTGELFF
TRBV11-2	medium-sized	CASNNPPWDHEQYF
TRBV6-1	many	CASSGSSTGELFF
TRBV7-9	many	CASSSSEQGAAEKLFF
TRBV4-1	many	CASSQVGDNEQFF
TRBV27	many	CASGAGAGEQYF
TRBV28	-	CASSKKLRSNEQFF
TRBV5-6	many	CASSLDVAGLYGYTF
TRBV24-1	medium-sized	CATSGHFGTSSYNEQFF
TRBV11-2	many	CASSLGLDYEQYF
TRBV9	-	CASSVGLGGQGTRSNVLTF
TRBV18	many	CASSVTNSGTANYGYTF
TRBV18	many	CASSLQENTEAFF
TRBV20-1	few	CSARRRDYSYNEQFF
TRBV27	medium-sized	CASSLGQNNNSPLHF
TRBV5-4	many	CASSFGRGNTEAFF
TRBV28	-	CASSFHAQGNGYTF
TRBV11-2	many	CASSSVVSTDTQYF
TRBV9	many	CASSVSGTGVYEQYF
TRBV20-1	medium-sized	CSAREGRGRYGYTF
TRBV14	many	CASSRQGGSYNEQFF
TRBV7-9	-	CANSFGQPTHYGYTF
TRBV4-2	many	CASSPTGVPTDTQYF
TRBV7-2	many	CAGSLRRGDGELFF
TRBV6-1	-	CAILELAGGRDEQLF
TRBV19	many	CASSIDLIDTQYF
TRBV2	many	CASFGQGKYF
TRBV27	many	CASSPGSMNTEAFF
TRBV5-4	-	CASSSLDEGGSSDTQYF
TRBV5-4	many	CASSLAWGSYTEAFF
TRBV6-1	once	CASLGTNRLRYYERYF